Listed below are T cell receptor beta chains from one sample, sequenced in a study of metastatic and nonmetastatic thyroid tumors. TCRdb re-called clones from the PCR reads using MiXCR. Among roughly 14,000 clones listed, about 30% were seen once. The sequenced material came from tumor tissue. All receptors derive from a female donor with papillary thyroid cancer or a benign thyroid nodule (not recorded which). Some clones in this sample may be carry-over from other donors' samples. CDR3s include the opening cysteine and the closing phenylalanine or tryptophan. D genes are given only for firm matches. For some rows the clone size is stated as once, few or many, or as a class when expanded; others skip it.

V,J,D,size,DNA,CDR3
TRBV18,TRBJ1-3,NA,once,TGTGCCAGCTCACTGTACCCTCAAACAGGGTATGGAAACACCATATATTTT,CASSLYPQTGYGNTIYF
TRBV6-5,TRBJ2-1,TRBD2,once,TGTGCCAGCTCACCCGGACTAGCGGGAGTTGCGTTTACCTCACACAATGAGCAGTTCTTC,CASSPGLAGVAFTSHNEQFF
TRBV6-1,TRBJ2-5,TRBD1,many,TGTGCCAGCAGGAGGGACAGTAGAGAGACCCAGTACTTC,CASRRDSRETQYF
TRBV20-1,TRBJ2-1,NA,NA,TGCAGTGCAAGTACCCCATTAGGCAACAATGAGCAGTTCTTC,CSASTPLGNNEQFF
TRBV15,TRBJ1-1,NA,many,TGTGCCACCAGCAGAGGACCGGGGAACACTGAAGCTTTCTTT,CATSRGPGNTEAFF
TRBV11-2,TRBJ2-1,TRBD2,NA,TGTGCCAGCAGCACGGCGGGGACTAGCGGATACAATGAGCAGTTCTTC,CASSTAGTSGYNEQFF
TRBV7-2,TRBJ2-3,TRBD2,NA,TGTGCCAGCAGCTTCAGCTCGGCTAGCGGGAGCCCAGATACGCAGTATTTT,CASSFSSASGSPDTQYF
TRBV18,TRBJ1-6,TRBD1,many,TGTGCCAGCTCACGACAGGGGAAAGATTCACCCCTCCACTTT,CASSRQGKDSPLHF
TRBV19,TRBJ2-4,TRBD1,many,TGTGCCAGTAGGATTCGACAGGGGGGTGGCATTCAGTACTTC,CASRIRQGGGIQYF
TRBV11-3,TRBJ1-4,TRBD1,many,TGTGCCAGCAGCCCCGGACAGGCAACTAATGAAAAACTGTTTTTT,CASSPGQATNEKLFF
TRBV4-1,TRBJ2-7,NA,NA,TGCGCCAGCAGCCAAGACCACTCGGTGGTCTCCTACGAGCAGTACTTC,CASSQDHSVVSYEQYF
TRBV4-2,TRBJ2-7,TRBD1,medium-sized,TGTGCCAGCAGCCAAACCTGGGGGACAGGGGAGGTGCAGTACTTC,CASSQTWGTGEVQYF
TRBV7-3,TRBJ2-1,NA,NA,TGTGCCAGCAGCCCCGCCTCGTATCGATTGGAGGTTAATGAGCAGTTCTTC,CASSPASYRLEVNEQFF
TRBV20-1,TRBJ1-2,NA,few,TGCAGTGCTAGAGATTCGGGCAGGGAGCATGGCTACACCTTC,CSARDSGREHGYTF
TRBV20-1,TRBJ2-7,TRBD1,NA,TGCAGTGCCATAGGGGACAGCTACGAGCAGTACTTC,CSAIGDSYEQYF
TRBV5-1,TRBJ1-1,TRBD1,NA,TGCGCCAGCAGCCCACGACAGGGGTACACTGAAGCTTTCTTT,CASSPRQGYTEAFF
TRBV11-2,TRBJ2-1,TRBD2,NA,TGTGCCAGCAGCTTAGACGGGGGGGCCGACAATGAGCAGTTCTTC,CASSLDGGADNEQFF
TRBV24-1,TRBJ1-5,TRBD1,NA,TGTGCCACCAGTGCCGTAGCCCTCCTACCCCCATTGACAGGGAGAGGAGGTCAGCCCCAGCATTTT,CATSAVALLPPLTGRGGQPQHF
TRBV30,TRBJ1-6,NA,NA,TGTGCCTTGGAAGTAGGCGGATCTTATTCACCCCTCCACTTT,CALEVGGSYSPLHF
TRBV6-1,TRBJ2-5,NA,NA,TGTGCCAGCAGTGAAGGGGCCTACTGGAAGACCCAGTACTTC,CASSEGAYWKTQYF
TRBV27,TRBJ2-5,NA,many,TGTGCCAGCAGTATACGGGGGAGGGGGGGCGGAGAGACCCAGTACTTC,CASSIRGRGGGETQYF
TRBV20-1,TRBJ1-6,NA,medium-sized,TGCAGTGCGCCCCCCGGGGCGGGTAATTCACCCCTCCACTTT,CSAPPGAGNSPLHF
TRBV29-1,TRBJ1-1,TRBD1,many,TGCAGCGTCGCCCCCGGGACAGGATCTGAAGCTTTCTTT,CSVAPGTGSEAFF
TRBV20-1,TRBJ2-7,NA,NA,TGCAGTGCTATGGGGGGACAGCACCCTTACGAGCAGTACTTC,CSAMGGQHPYEQYF
TRBV27,TRBJ2-2,NA,many,TGTGCCAGCAGTGGTTTTCTTGTAGGGGAGCTGTTTTTT,CASSGFLVGELFF
TRBV4-1,TRBJ2-1,NA,NA,TGCGCCAGCAGCCAAGATCTGCGGGACCCCTACAATGAGCAGTTCTTC,CASSQDLRDPYNEQFF
TRBV11-3,TRBJ2-1,TRBD2,medium-sized,TGTGCCAGCAGCTCCCTAGCGGGAGGGCCTAACAATGAGCAGTTCTTC,CASSSLAGGPNNEQFF